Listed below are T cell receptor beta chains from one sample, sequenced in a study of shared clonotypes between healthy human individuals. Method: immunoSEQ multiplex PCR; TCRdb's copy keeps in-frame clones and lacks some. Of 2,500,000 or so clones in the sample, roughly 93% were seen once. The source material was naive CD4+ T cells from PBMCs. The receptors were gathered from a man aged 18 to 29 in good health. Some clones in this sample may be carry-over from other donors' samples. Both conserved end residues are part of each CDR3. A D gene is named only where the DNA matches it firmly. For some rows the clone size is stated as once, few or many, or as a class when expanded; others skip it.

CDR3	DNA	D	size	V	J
CAWSASQGDTEAFF	TGTGCCTGGAGTGCTAGCCAGGGGGACACTGAAGCTTTCTTT	TRBD1	.	TRBV30	TRBJ1-1
CASSFGVGGQPQHF	TGTGCCAGCAGCTTCGGGGTGGGCGGTCAGCCCCAGCATTTT	.	.	TRBV7-2	TRBJ1-5
CASSLFSSLNQPQHF	TGTGCCAGCAGTTTATTTTCCAGTCTCAATCAGCCCCAGCATTTT	.	.	TRBV27	TRBJ1-5
CASSFGQPDSYEQYF	TGTGCCAGCAGCTTTGGACAGCCCGACTCCTACGAGCAGTACTTC	.	.	TRBV7-2	TRBJ2-7
CASSLGQAATYEQYF	TGTGCCAGCAGCTTAGGGCAGGCCGCCACCTACGAGCAGTACTTC	.	.	TRBV7-2	TRBJ2-7
CASSSTGAGTEAFF	TGTGCCAGCAGTAGCACAGGGGCTGGCACTGAAGCTTTCTTT	TRBD1	few	TRBV6-6	TRBJ1-1
CASSAGRSNTEAFF	TGTGCCAGCAGCGCGGGACGGAGTAACACTGAAGCTTTCTTT	.	.	TRBV9	TRBJ1-1
CASSLGGPRIEAFF	TGTGCCAGCAGCCTGGGGGGGCCGCGAATAGAAGCTTTCTTT	.	.	TRBV7-9	TRBJ1-1
CASSSSWTSGRIYEQYF	TGTGCCAGCAGTTCCTCCTGGACTAGCGGGAGGATCTACGAGCAGTACTTC	TRBD2	.	TRBV27	TRBJ2-7
CASSLDRGYGYTF	TGCGCCAGCAGCCTTGACAGGGGGTATGGCTACACCTTC	TRBD1	once	TRBV5-1	TRBJ1-2
CASSQEADGNQPQHF	TGCGCCAGCAGCCAAGAGGCGGACGGTAATCAGCCCCAGCATTTT	.	few	TRBV4-1	TRBJ1-5
CSASGGTGPLYEQYF	TGCAGTGCAAGCGGGGGGACAGGGCCACTCTACGAGCAGTACTTC	.	.	TRBV29-1	TRBJ2-7
CASSPSDRGYEQYF	TGTGCCAGCAGCCCTTCCGACAGGGGCTACGAGCAGTACTTC	TRBD1	.	TRBV28	TRBJ2-7
CASSLSDEGINQPQHF	TGTGCCAGCAGTTTATCCGACGAGGGCATAAATCAGCCCCAGCATTTT	.	.	TRBV28	TRBJ1-5
CASSWRDRGFTGELFF	TGCGCCAGCAGCTGGCGGGACAGGGGATTCACCGGGGAGCTGTTTTTT	TRBD1	.	TRBV5-1	TRBJ2-2
CSAEIELPGLPTYEQYF	TGCAGCGCCGAGATAGAATTACCGGGACTACCTACCTACGAGCAGTACTTC	TRBD2	.	TRBV29-1	TRBJ2-7
CASSQGGGGKLFF	TGTGCCAGCAGCCAAGGTGGGGGAGGGAAACTGTTTTTT	.	.	TRBV4-2	TRBJ1-4
CASSQGTGQQETQYF	TGCGCCAGCAGTCAAGGGACAGGTCAACAAGAGACCCAGTACTTC	TRBD1	.	TRBV23-1	TRBJ2-5
CASSLALLSSTDTQYF	TGCGCCAGCAGCTTGGCCCTTCTTAGTAGCACAGATACGCAGTATTTT	.	.	TRBV5-1	TRBJ2-3
CATQMAGYSYEQYF	TGTGCCACCCAGATGGCAGGATACTCCTACGAGCAGTACTTC	.	.	TRBV15	TRBJ2-7
CATSRGGPGLAGYNEQFF	TGTGCCACCAGCAGAGGCGGGCCGGGACTAGCGGGTTACAATGAGCAGTTCTTC	TRBD2	.	TRBV15	TRBJ2-1
CASSTILAGPEGETQYF	TGTGCCAGTAGTACAATCCTAGCGGGACCTGAGGGGGAGACCCAGTACTTC	TRBD2	.	TRBV19	TRBJ2-5
CASSEHLNTEAFF	TGTGCCAGCAGTGAACATCTGAACACTGAAGCTTTCTTT	.	.	TRBV6-1	TRBJ1-1
CASSPRLADSYNEQFF	TGTGCCAGCTCACCACGGCTAGCGGACTCCTACAATGAGCAGTTCTTC	TRBD2	once	TRBV18	TRBJ2-1
CASSRRLGGHHEQYF	TGTGCCAGCAGTCGCAGACTAGGGGGTCACCACGAGCAGTACTTC	.	.	TRBV6-6	TRBJ2-7
CASSLLQGANYNEQFF	TGTGCCAGCAGTTTATTGCAAGGGGCCAACTACAATGAGCAGTTCTTC	.	.	TRBV28	TRBJ2-1
CASSLVGRKITNTGELFF	TGTGCCAGCAGCCTCGTGGGACGCAAGATCACGAACACCGGGGAGCTGTTTTTT	.	.	TRBV5-5	TRBJ2-2
CASSDRDGMYQETQYF	TGCGCCAGCAGCGACCGGGACGGAATGTACCAAGAGACCCAGTACTTC	.	.	TRBV10-1	TRBJ2-5
CASIEVGDTEAFF	TGTGCCAGCATCGAGGTAGGGGACACTGAAGCTTTCTTT	.	.	TRBV2	TRBJ1-1
CASSFQTSELDEQYF	TGTGCCAGCAGCTTTCAGACTAGTGAGTTGGACGAGCAGTACTTC	.	.	TRBV5-4	TRBJ2-7
CASSREGTDTQYF	TGCGCCAGCAGTCGAGAGGGCACAGATACGCAGTATTTT	.	.	TRBV5-1	TRBJ2-3
CASSLPGRAEAFF	TGTGCCAGCAGCTTACCGGGGCGGGCTGAAGCTTTCTTT	.	.	TRBV5-4	TRBJ1-1
CASSPPLGGGRYEQYF	TGTGCCAGCTCACCCCCTCTGGGAGGGGGCCGGTACGAGCAGTACTTC	.	.	TRBV18	TRBJ2-7
CASSSGTGVTGELFF	TGCGCCAGCAGCTCCGGGACAGGGGTCACCGGGGAGCTGTTTTTT	TRBD1	few	TRBV5-1	TRBJ2-2
CASGWGQGNTIYF	TGTGCCAGCGGGTGGGGACAGGGAAACACCATATATTTT	TRBD1	.	TRBV2	TRBJ1-3
CASRPRGGLNTEAFF	TGTGCCAGCAGACCTAGGGGGGGCTTGAACACTGAAGCTTTCTTT	.	.	TRBV5-4	TRBJ1-1
CASSRQYGNTIYF	TGTGCCAGCAGCCGGCAGTACGGAAACACCATATATTTT	.	.	TRBV11-2	TRBJ1-3
CAWSVHSGKKNTGELFF	TGTGCCTGGAGTGTACATAGCGGGAAAAAGAACACCGGGGAGCTGTTTTTT	TRBD2	.	TRBV30	TRBJ2-2
CASSWKQGVSNQPQHF	TGTGCCAGCAGCTGGAAACAGGGTGTTAGCAATCAGCCCCAGCATTTT	.	.	TRBV28	TRBJ1-5
CAISGGTSGYEQYF	TGTGCCATCAGCGGGGGGACTAGCGGTTACGAGCAGTACTTC	TRBD2	.	TRBV10-3	TRBJ2-7
CASSVTSGRAGDTQYF	TGTGCCAGCAGCGTCACTAGCGGGAGGGCCGGAGATACGCAGTATTTT	TRBD2	.	TRBV7-9	TRBJ2-3
CASSARDRYQETQYF	TGTGCCAGTAGTGCCCGGGACAGGTACCAAGAGACCCAGTACTTC	TRBD1	.	TRBV19	TRBJ2-5
CASSSRGTGDYNEQFF	TGTGCCAGCAGTTCCCGGGGGACAGGTGATTACAATGAGCAGTTCTTC	TRBD1	.	TRBV28	TRBJ2-1
CASFCRGEETQYF	TGCGCCAGCTTTTGTAGGGGCGAGGAGACCCAGTACTTC	.	.	TRBV10-1	TRBJ2-5
CASSQGLAGGPSIQYF	TGTGCCAGCAGCCAAGGGCTAGCGGGAGGGCCTAGCATTCAGTACTTC	TRBD2	.	TRBV4-2	TRBJ2-4
CASSLSWGHPYEQYF	TGTGCCAGCAGCCTTAGTTGGGGACACCCTTACGAGCAGTACTTC	.	.	TRBV6-5	TRBJ2-7
CSVGWGSSYNEQFF	TGCAGCGTGGGATGGGGGAGCTCCTACAATGAGCAGTTCTTC	.	.	TRBV29-1	TRBJ2-1
CASSEGSLYEQYF	TGTGCCAGCAGTGAGGGGTCTCTCTACGAGCAGTACTTC	.	once	TRBV25-1	TRBJ2-7
CASSRTGSYGYTF	TGTGCCAGCAGTCGGACAGGGTCCTATGGCTACACCTTC	TRBD1	.	TRBV6-5	TRBJ1-2
CASSGGLAGLQLEQYF	TGTGCCAGCAGTGGGGGACTAGCGGGTCTACAATTGGAGCAGTACTTC	TRBD2	.	TRBV6-1	TRBJ2-7
CAWRLAGAPDTQYF	TGTGCCTGGAGACTAGCGGGAGCCCCCGATACGCAGTATTTT	TRBD2	.	TRBV30	TRBJ2-3
CASSLSRGGNNEQFF	TGTGCCAGCAGCCTCAGCAGGGGGGGAAACAATGAGCAGTTCTTC	.	once	TRBV7-2	TRBJ2-1